A single sample gave rise to the 18 T cell receptor beta chains below, sequenced in a study of patients and donors after allogeneic stem cell transplantation. TCRdb used MiXCR to reprocess the RT-PCR reads, holding one entry per CDR3 protein. This table holds around 23,000 distinct CDR3 sequences, around 29% found once. The sequenced sample was blood, either unsorted or a sorted T cell fraction (not recorded which). The receptor set was obtained from a human donor who was either an allogeneic HSCT recipient or a stem cell or donor lymphocyte infusion donor (not recorded which). It is not recorded whose cells these are; they may come from a transplant donor.

V and J are TRBV7-9 and TRBJ1-1; 7 nucleotides agree with TRBD1. Germline V gives CDR1 SEHNR, CDR2 FQNEAQ (reference sequence). The CDR3 totals 16 residues. The trim removed 5 bases at V and 3 bases at J, leaving 12 bases unmatched. CDR3 region: CASSPVSRGVHTEAFF. The CDR3 DNA is TGTGCCAGCAGCCCGGTCAGCAGGGGGGTGCACACTGAAGCTTTCTTT.

The gene calls are TRBV6-6 and TRBJ1-6; 7 positions agree with TRBD1. Germline values: CDR1 MNHNY, CDR2 SVGAGI (reference sequence). After removal of 2 bases from V and 10 bases from J, the junction contained 5 bases not matched to a gene. The length of the CDR3 is 14 residues. CDR3 protein: CASSYRQGGSPLHF. In nucleotides, the CDR3 is TGTGCCAGCAGTTACCGACAGGGAGGCTCACCCCTCCACTTT.

The V call is TRBV20-1, the J call TRBJ2-3, with TRBD2 matching 11 bases. The CDR3 length is 14 residues. Unmatched junction bases numbered 1, after V lost 4 bases and J lost 1 base. Per germline, CDR1 DFQATT and CDR2 SNEGSKA (reference sequence). The CDR3, as DNA: TGCAGTGCTATTAGCGGGGGGGGCACAGATACGCAGTATTTT. It translates to CSAISGGGTDTQYF.

The genes are TRBV12-3 or TRBV12-4 and TRBJ2-3; the D is unclear. The CDR3 length is 13 residues. Trimming removed 7 bases from V and 2 bases from J, with 10 bases in between. The DNA of the CDR3 is TGTGCCAGCAATAGGGCCCTCACAGATACGCAGTATTTT. Protein sequence: CASNRALTDTQYF.

V and J are TRBV20-1 and TRBJ1-2; no definite D call. The V end was cut by 2 bases, the J end by 2 bases, with 9 bases between. The CDR3 loop spans 13 amino acids. Germline-derived CDR1 and CDR2 are DFQATT and SNEGSKA (reference sequence). The CDR3 nucleotides are TGCAGTGCTAGATCCGACACGAACTATGGCTACACCTTC. This gives the protein CSARSDTNYGYTF.

The rearrangement joins TRBV5-1 to TRBJ2-5; 7 nucleotides match TRBD1. CDR3 length: 14 residues. CDR1 SGHRS and CDR2 YFSETQ come from the germline V gene. V was clipped by 2 bases and J by 2 bases; unmatched bases: 3. This chain's CDR3 is CASSLQGMQETQYF. The CDR3 region has the DNA TGCGCCAGCAGCTTACAGGGGATGCAAGAGACCCAGTACTTC.

The table lists this clonotype with a few counts. The gene calls are TRBV5-6 and TRBJ2-4, with D tentatively TRBD1 or TRBD2 (5 bases each). Deletions cut 3 bases from V and 8 bases from J, with 15 bases between. The V gene's germline CDR1 is SGHDT and CDR2 YYEEEE. The CDR3 is made up of 14 amino acids. CDR3 sequence (DNA): TGTGCCAGCAGCTCTCCCGGGACGTTGGACATTCAGTACTTC. Translated, it gives CASSSPGTLDIQYF.

Relative to its sample, this clonotype is medium-sized (0.01 to 0.1%). The rearrangement joins TRBV14 to TRBJ2-3, with TRBD2 as a possible D gene (7 bases). Germline V gene lookup returns CDR1 SGHDN and CDR2 FVKESK. This CDR3 is 15 amino acids long. V was pared by 1 base and J by 4 bases, with 12 bases between. The CDR3 region has the DNA TGTGCCAGCAGCCAAGTCGGGGGGCAGGCAGATACGCAGTATTTT. Protein: CASSQVGGQADTQYF.

V gene TRBV5-1 combines with J gene TRBJ1-2; D ambiguous. Germline values: CDR1 SGHRS, CDR2 YFSETQ. The CDR3 is made up of 12 amino acids. Trimming stripped 2 bases from V and 4 bases from J, with 6 bases between. The CDR3: CASSFSSYGYTF. CDR3 coding DNA: TGCGCCAGCAGCTTTTCCAGCTATGGCTACACCTTC.

This clonotype was observed a handful of times. The rearrangement links TRBV4-2 to TRBJ2-2; D not resolved. Germline assignment: CDR1 LGHNA and CDR2 YNFKEQ. CDR3 length equals 16 residues. V lost 0 bases and J 5 bases, leaving 13 bases between the germline ends. The CDR3 nucleotides read TGTGCCAGCAGCCAAGAGAGCCCGTACTTAACCGGGGAGCTGTTTTTT. Translation gives CASSQESPYLTGELFF.

This clonotype was counted a few times. The chain links TRBV7-2 to TRBJ1-2; no reliable D call. This CDR3 has 13 residues. The germline V and J ends were trimmed by 2 bases and 4 bases, with 8 bases remaining between them. CDR1 and CDR2 (germline): SGHTA, FQGNSA. Written as DNA, the CDR3 is TGTGCCAGCAGCTTAATCGGTATCTATGGCTACACCTTC. This translates into CASSLIGIYGYTF.

Only a few counts were recorded for this clonotype. The chain joins TRBV4-3 to TRBJ1-5; weak D call: TRBD1 (5 bases). Per the germline V gene, CDR1 is LGHNA and CDR2 is YSLEER. The V end was cut by 0 bases, the J end by 2 bases, with 11 bases between. CDR3 length: 16 residues. The CDR3 sequence: CASSQDLRVGNQPQHF. CDR3 nucleotides: TGCGCCAGCAGCCAAGACCTCAGGGTCGGCAATCAGCCCCAGCATTTT.

This clonotype was observed a few times. CDR3 nucleotide sequence: TGTGCCACCAGTGACTCTCGACGGCTCCCCCATGGCTACACCTTC. The encoded protein is CATSDSRRLPHGYTF. The V and J genes are TRBV24-1 and TRBJ1-2; no reliable D call. Germline V lookup: CDR1 KGHDR, CDR2 SFDVKD. V lost 4 bases, J lost 6 bases, and 17 bases lay in between. The CDR3 is 15 amino acids.

This chain links TRBV5-6 with TRBJ1-6; 7 nucleotides align to TRBD1. The CDR3 consists of 14 residues. J gave up 7 bases and V 1 base, and 2 bases lay outside the gene matches. From germline, CDR1 is SGHDT and CDR2 YYEEEE. The CDR3 DNA is TGTGCCAGCAGCTTGACGACAGGGAATTCACCCCTCCACTTT. Translation: CASSLTTGNSPLHF.

This rearrangement joins TRBV15 to TRBJ1-5; D gene unclear. Germline CDR1 reads LNHNV; CDR2 reads YYDKDF (reference sequence). The CDR3 is 14 amino acids. The germline V and J ends were trimmed by 0 bases and 7 bases, with 10 bases remaining between them. CDR3 residues: CATSRDLVRQPQHF. Here the CDR3 DNA reads TGTGCCACCAGCAGAGATCTGGTTAGGCAGCCCCAGCATTTT.

This clonotype has a handful of counts. The chain links TRBV28 to TRBJ1-1; 7 positions agree with TRBD1. Per germline, CDR1 MDHEN and CDR2 SYDVKM. This CDR3 is built from 15 residues. Germline trimming cut 6 bases from V and 5 bases from J; bases unmatched to any gene: 12. CDR3 nucleotides: TGTGCCAGCAGGGGTACAGGGGCGCCTTGGACTGAAGCTTTCTTT. Amino acids: CASRGTGAPWTEAFF.

The V gene is TRBV10-3, the J gene TRBJ1-1; D ambiguous. CDR3 length: 12 residues. Trimming stripped 6 bases from V and 5 bases from J, with 10 bases between. The germline V gene has CDR1 ENHRY and CDR2 SYGVKD. The CDR3 nucleotides are TGTGCCATCAGCCGGACCGGGACTGAAGCTTTCTTT. Amino acids: CAISRTGTEAFF.

The chain combines TRBV7-8 with TRBJ2-5; maybe TRBD2 (6 bases). Trimming took off 3 bases at V and 3 bases at J, with 14 bases between the two ends. Germline V gene sequence: CDR1 SGHVS, CDR2 FQNEAQ. This CDR3 is built from 15 residues. The CDR3 DNA follows: TGTGCCAGCAGCTTTAGGAGGGGACGCAAAGAGACCCAGTACTTC. Protein: CASSFRRGRKETQYF.